A single sample gave rise to the 27 T cell receptor beta chains below, sequenced in a study of shared clonotypes between healthy human individuals (TCRdb year 2020). The library was obtained by the immunoSEQ multiplex PCR assay. As stored in TCRdb, this immuneACCESS dataset retains in-frame rearrangements with V and J assigned. A fraction of the clones does not appear; measured against another copy, unresolved V genes explain less than half of the discrepancy, and the remainder lacks a known reason. Counted in this sample were roughly 1,500,000 clones; just under 99% of them appeared once. Over 0.3% of the sample lies in the top ten. The sequencing sample was made of naive CD4+ T cells sorted from blood. This specimen's cell subset or site label, per the study, means: CD45RA+ positively selected. The receptors here all came from a man in his thirties or forties in good health.

The V gene is TRBV11-2, the J gene TRBJ2-7, with 7 bases matching TRBD2. V lost 8 bases to trimming and J lost 5 bases; unmatched junction nucleotides: 9. The CDR3 runs to 13 residues. Germline-derived CDR1 and CDR2 are SGHAT and FQNNGV. This chain's CDR3 is CASRRLAFNEQYF. In nucleotides, the CDR3 is TGTGCCAGCCGTCGACTAGCATTCAACGAGCAGTACTTC. Variable domain in full (rest from reference TRBV11-2 and TRBJ2-7): EAGVAQSPRYKIIEKRQSVAFWCNPISGHATLYWYQQILGQGPKLLIQFQNNGVVDDSQLPKDRFSAERLKGVDSTLKIQPAKLEDSAVYLCASRRLAFNEQYFGPGTRLTVT.

The chain employs TRBV5-4 and TRBJ2-5; 14 bases are a match to TRBD2. J was trimmed by 4 bases and V by 4 bases; bases with no gene match: 3. The CDR3 runs to 15 residues. Per the germline V gene, CDR1 is SGHNT and CDR2 is YYREEE (reference sequence). The CDR3 sequence is CASSEGTSGRETQYF. The CDR3 coding sequence is TGTGCCAGCAGCGAGGGGACTAGCGGGAGAGAGACCCAGTACTTC. Full variable domain (remainder filled in from reference TRBV5-4 and TRBJ2-5): ETGVTQSPTHLIKTRGQQVTLRCSSQSGHNTVSWYQQALGQGPQFIFQYYREEENGRGNFPPRFSGLQFPNYSSELNVNALELDDSALYLCASSEGTSGRETQYFGPGTRLLVL.

The chain couples TRBV6-6 to TRBJ2-3, with 7 positions matching TRBD1. CDR3 length: 14 amino acids. Per germline, CDR1 MNHNY and CDR2 SVGAGI (reference sequence). Germline trimming cut 6 bases from V and 2 bases from J; bases unmatched to any gene: 5. In nucleotides, the CDR3 is TGTGCCAGCAGGCCGGGACAGCTCACAGATACGCAGTATTTT. Residues: CASRPGQLTDTQYF.

The chain carries TRBV15 and TRBJ2-3; D not resolved. Trimming removed 0 bases from V and 2 bases from J, with 6 bases in between. Per germline, CDR1 LNHNV and CDR2 YYDKDF (reference sequence). The CDR3 runs 14 residues. Written as DNA, the CDR3 is TGTGCCACCAGCAGAGAGAGGTACACAGATACGCAGTATTTT. Residues: CATSRERYTDTQYF.

The chain is built from TRBV19 and TRBJ2-1; TRBD2 matches at 13 bases. The CDR3 runs 16 residues. V gave up 6 bases and J gave up 4 bases; unmatched junction bases: 6. Germline V gives CDR1 LNHDA, CDR2 SQIVND (reference sequence). The CDR3 protein is CASSTGTSGDYNEQFF. The DNA of the CDR3 is TGTGCCAGTAGCACCGGGACTAGCGGGGATTACAATGAGCAGTTCTTC.

The chain links TRBV7-8 to TRBJ2-1; unclear D gene. CDR1 and CDR2 from the germline V gene are SGHVS and FQNEAQ. The CDR3 length is 12 residues. The V end lost 5 bases, the J end lost 9 bases, and 11 bases lay between the germline ends. The CDR3 sequence is CASSHFLGEQFF. In nucleotides, the CDR3 is TGTGCCAGCAGCCACTTTTTGGGTGAGCAGTTCTTC.

V is TRBV4-2 and J is TRBJ1-1; the match to TRBD1 covers 9 bases. V trimming: 4 bases; J trimming: 0 bases; junction bases outside the gene matches: 12. CDR1 is LGHNA and CDR2 is YNFKEQ in the germline V gene. This CDR3 has 18 amino acids. CDR3 in DNA: TGTGCCAGCAGCCCCATGGGCGGGACAGGGATCATGAACACTGAAGCTTTCTTT. This translates into CASSPMGGTGIMNTEAFF.

V is TRBV6-1 and J is TRBJ2-1; D may be TRBD1 or TRBD2 (5 bases each). Germline V CDR1 and CDR2: MNHNS, SASEGT. The CDR3 runs to 12 residues. With 3 bases removed from V and 10 bases from J, the gap between germline ends came to 10 bases. CDR3 amino acids: CASSDLAGEQFF. In nucleotides, the CDR3 is TGTGCCAGCAGTGACCTAGCAGGGGAGCAGTTCTTC.

The genes are TRBV29-1 and TRBJ1-5; D remains unclear. CDR3 length: 13 amino acids. Germline V gene lookup returns CDR1 SQVTM and CDR2 ANQGSEA. V lost 7 bases and J 5 bases, leaving 15 bases between the germline ends. CDR3 residues: CSGGFGADQPQHF. In DNA, the CDR3 is TGCAGCGGTGGCTTTGGAGCGGATCAGCCCCAGCATTTT.

The CDR3: CASSLAPGTGSGIGELFF. The CDR3 DNA is TGCGCCAGCAGCTTGGCTCCCGGGACAGGATCGGGCATCGGGGAGCTGTTTTTT. This sequence joins TRBV5-1 and TRBJ2-2; TRBD1 agrees at 8 bases. There are 18 residues in the CDR3. V gave up 0 bases and J gave up 7 bases; unmatched junction bases: 14. The germline V gene encodes CDR1 SGHRS and CDR2 YFSETQ.

V is TRBV5-5 and J is TRBJ2-1; weak D call: TRBD1 (6 bases). CDR3 length: 16 residues. Trimming shortened V by 4 bases and J by 3 bases, and 17 bases separated the two germline ends. The germline gives CDR1 SGHKS, CDR2 YYEKEE (reference sequence). CDR3 sequence: CASSLWSRTDYNEQFF. For the CDR3, the DNA is TGTGCCAGCAGCCTGTGGAGCCGGACAGACTACAATGAGCAGTTCTTC. Drawing the rest from reference TRBV5-5 and TRBJ2-1, the complete variable domain is DAGVTQSPTHLIKTRGQQVTLRCSPISGHKSVSWYQQVLGQGPQFIFQYYEKEERGRGNFPDRFSARQFPNYSSELNVNALLLGDSALYLCASSLWSRTDYNEQFFGPGTRLTVL.

In the case of this clone: Other DNA sequences of this sample code for an identical CDR3. The chain joins TRBV28 to TRBJ2-7, with D perhaps TRBD1 or TRBD2 (5 bases each). V was trimmed by 4 bases and J by 2 bases, leaving 12 bases between them. In germline, CDR1 is MDHEN, CDR2 SYDVKM. The CDR3 contains 14 residues. The CDR3, as DNA: TGTGCCAGCAGTTCCCCCGGGACGACCTACGAGCAGTACTTC. Protein: CASSSPGTTYEQYF.

V usage is TRBV28 and J usage is TRBJ2-7; a weak D match, TRBD2 (5 bases). The V end was cut by 6 bases, the J end by 2 bases, with 11 bases between. Germline V lookup: CDR1 MDHEN, CDR2 SYDVKM. This CDR3 spans 13 amino acids. Here the CDR3 DNA reads TGTGCCAGCAGGCCGGGGTTTACCTACGAGCAGTACTTC. Amino acid sequence: CASRPGFTYEQYF.

V is TRBV12-5 and J is TRBJ2-3, with TRBD1 as a possible D gene (6 bases). Germline V CDR1 and CDR2: LGHNT, FRNRAP. V lost 5 bases and J lost 0, with 12 bases in between. CDR3 size: 15 residues. CDR3 loop: CASGPGTYSTDTQYF. The CDR3 DNA reads TGTGCTAGTGGTCCCGGGACATATAGCACAGATACGCAGTATTTT. Full variable domain (rest looked up from reference TRBV12-5 and TRBJ2-3): DARVTQTPRHKVTEMGQEVTMRCQPILGHNTVFWYRQTMMQGLELLAYFRNRAPLDDSGMPKDRFSAEMPDATLATLKIQPSEPRDSAVYFCASGPGTYSTDTQYFGPGTRLTVL.

The V and J genes are TRBV6-1 and TRBJ2-7; D is uncertain. CDR1 is MNHNS and CDR2 is SASEGT in the germline V gene. V lost 6 bases to trimming and J lost 7 bases, with 13 bases between them. The CDR3 has 12 amino acids. The CDR3 sequence: CASRGVRREQYF. As DNA, the CDR3 is TGTGCCAGCAGGGGTGTTCGAAGGGAGCAGTACTTC.

This sequence joins TRBV18 and TRBJ1-1, with a weak D call TRBD1 (5 bases). The CDR3 spans 14 residues. Germline CDR1 is KGHSH and CDR2 is LQKENI. Trimming stripped 6 bases from V and 13 bases from J, with 24 bases between. The CDR3 loop is CASSQSRDSELGFF. The CDR3 DNA reads TGTGCCAGCTCCCAGTCCCGGGACTCTGAATTGGGTTTCTTT.

The chain links TRBV7-8 to TRBJ2-1; D may be TRBD2 (5 bases). Per the germline V gene, CDR1 is SGHVS and CDR2 is FQNEAQ. Between the trimmed V and J ends, which lost 5 bases and 0 bases, there was a span of 17 bases. This CDR3 is built from 17 residues. The CDR3 protein is CASSLPSGESSYNEQFF. CDR3 DNA: TGTGCCAGCAGCCTCCCCTCCGGGGAAAGCTCCTACAATGAGCAGTTCTTC. The full variable domain, in which reference TRBV7-8 and TRBJ2-1 provide the parts outside the CDR3, is GAGVSQSPRYKVAKRGQDVALRCDPISGHVSLFWYQQALGQGPEFLTYFQNEAQLDKSGLPSDRFFAERPEGSVSTLKIQRTQQEDSAVYLCASSLPSGESSYNEQFFGPGTRLTVL.

The V gene is TRBV5-4, the J gene TRBJ2-1; tentatively, D is TRBD1 (7 bases). V lost 4 bases to trimming and J lost 9 bases, with 17 bases between them. The CDR3 length is 14 residues. The V gene's germline CDR1 is SGHNT and CDR2 YYREEE (reference sequence). CDR3 sequence reads: CASSRETGWGEQFF. Here the CDR3 DNA reads TGTGCCAGCAGCCGGGAGACAGGGTGGGGTGAGCAGTTCTTC.

The chain is built from TRBV27 and TRBJ2-7; D is uncertain. The CDR3 totals 15 residues. Germline assignment: CDR1 MNHEY and CDR2 SMNVEV (reference sequence). Trimming removed 6 bases at V and 3 bases at J, with 18 bases between. CDR3 amino acids: CASSPQLYGFYEQYF. The CDR3 DNA sequence: TGTGCCAGCAGCCCCCAACTCTACGGGTTCTACGAGCAGTACTTC.

The CDR3 sequence is CASSESSGEETQYF. CDR3 in DNA: TGCGCCAGCAGTGAGTCGAGCGGGGAAGAGACCCAGTACTTC. The rearrangement uses TRBV10-1 and TRBJ2-5; 7 nucleotides align to TRBD2. The V gene's germline CDR1 is WNHNN and CDR2 SYGVQD (reference sequence). Trimming at V came to 0 bases and at J to 3 bases, leaving 1 base not matched to a gene. The CDR3 has 14 residues.

This clone occurred once. The V call is TRBV14, the J call TRBJ2-2, with unresolved D. The V gene lost 0 bases and the J gene lost 3 bases, with 2 bases spanning the gap. Per the germline V gene, CDR1 is SGHDN and CDR2 is FVKESK. The CDR3 consists of 13 residues. CDR3 coding DNA: TGTGCCAGCAGCCAAGAATACACCGGGGAGCTGTTTTTT. Translation gives CASSQEYTGELFF.

The V gene is TRBV7-8, the J gene TRBJ1-3; D call uncertain. CDR1 SGHVS and CDR2 FQNEAQ come from the germline V gene. Trimming shortened V by 4 bases and J by 6 bases, and 16 bases separated the two germline ends. This CDR3 contains 15 residues. The chain's CDR3 is CASSSDSLWKNTIYF. In DNA, the CDR3 is TGTGCCAGCAGCTCGGACTCCCTGTGGAAAAACACCATATATTTT.

The chain links TRBV27 to TRBJ2-1, with a possible D match to TRBD1 (5 bases). V was cut by 7 bases and J by 0 bases, with 13 bases left in between. Germline V gene sequence: CDR1 MNHEY, CDR2 SMNVEV (reference sequence). This CDR3 contains 15 residues. The CDR3: CASNWGDRSYNEQFF. Here the CDR3 DNA reads TGTGCCAGCAATTGGGGCGATCGCTCCTACAATGAGCAGTTCTTC.

This chain links TRBV5-6 with TRBJ2-3, with D perhaps TRBD2 (6 bases). From germline, CDR1 is SGHDT and CDR2 YYEEEE. The length of the CDR3 is 14 residues. The ends were cut back, 5 bases at V and 4 bases at J, with 14 bases in the middle. The CDR3 here is CASSFSGGPDTQYF. The CDR3 DNA is TGTGCCAGCAGTTTCAGTGGAGGGCCAGATACGCAGTATTTT.

The chain couples TRBV9 to TRBJ2-7; D gene uncertain. Germline-derived CDR1 and CDR2 are SGDLS and YYNGEE. V gave up 0 bases and J gave up 7 bases, with 17 bases separating them. The CDR3 runs to 15 residues. In nucleotides, the CDR3 is TGTGCCAGCAGCGTAGGAGAATCGGGTGTGTGGGAGCAGTACTTC. This translates into CASSVGESGVWEQYF.

The gene calls are TRBV6-1 and TRBJ2-1; 12 bases align to TRBD2. Germline CDR1 is MNHNS and CDR2 is SASEGT. This CDR3 contains 11 residues. V trimming: 10 bases; J trimming: 12 bases; junction bases outside the gene matches: 4. Written as DNA, the CDR3 is TGTGCCAACGGACTAGCGGGACGGCAGTTCTTC. It translates to CANGLAGRQFF.

The V and J genes are TRBV9 and TRBJ2-3; the match to TRBD2 covers 13 bases. The CDR3 totals 20 residues. After removal of 4 bases from V and 1 base from J, the junction contained 15 bases not matched to a gene. From germline, CDR1 is SGDLS and CDR2 YYNGEE. DNA of the CDR3: TGTGCCAGCAGCCCAGAAGGAGGACTAGCGGGAGTTCTTGGCACAGATACGCAGTATTTT. Its translation is CASSPEGGLAGVLGTDTQYF.